These 27 T cell receptor beta chains were sequenced from one sample in a study of early T cells in non-severe SARS-CoV-2 infection. Via MiXCR, TCRdb re-called the 5' RACE reads, giving one row per CDR3 protein. The table shows around 77,000 distinct CDR3 sequences, with about 5% occurring only once. The specimen was whole blood, collected at baseline. The receptors were sampled from an adult who was a healthcare worker with PCR-confirmed SARS-CoV-2 infection or an uninfected control (not recorded which).

This clonotype has a count of ten or more. The V gene is TRBV7-8, the J gene TRBJ1-1, with 9 bases identical to TRBD1. The germline CDR1 and CDR2 sequences are SGHVS and FQNEAQ. V lost 5 bases, J lost 4 bases, and 5 bases stayed unmatched. The CDR3 totals 14 residues. CDR3 protein: CASSVQGARTEAFF. CDR3 DNA: TGTGCCAGCAGCGTACAGGGGGCGCGCACTGAAGCTTTCTTT.

The chain recombines TRBV21-1 with TRBJ2-7; the table names TRBD1, a call not compared with the DNA. TRBV21-1 corresponds to a pseudogene. This CDR3 has 13 amino acids. CDR3 residues: CASSPRRVHEQYF. The DNA of the CDR3 is TGTGCCAGCAGCCCCCGCAGGGTTCACGAGCAGTACTTC.

In this sample, this clonotype turned up many times. This sequence joins TRBV6-1 and TRBJ1-5; D gene ambiguous. This CDR3 is built from 16 residues. CDR1 MNHNS and CDR2 SASEGT come from the germline V gene. Trimming stripped 1 base from V and 2 bases from J, with 12 bases between. The CDR3 here is CASSEVGGVGNQPQHF. CDR3 sequence (DNA): TGTGCCAGCAGTGAAGTTGGAGGTGTTGGCAATCAGCCCCAGCATTTT.

The rearrangement links TRBV3-1 to TRBJ1-2; D is uncertain. Germline V gene data show CDR1 as LGHDT and CDR2 as YNNKEL (reference sequence). Trimming took 1 base from V and 4 from J, leaving 4 bases between them. CDR3 length: 12 residues. CDR3 loop: CASSQVSYGYTF. The CDR3 DNA follows: TGTGCCAGCAGCCAAGTCAGCTATGGCTACACCTTC.

This clonotype was counted many times. The CDR3 nucleotides read TGTGCCATCAGTCGGACAGATCCGAACACCGGGGAGCTGTTTTTT. This codes for CAISRTDPNTGELFF. The chain combines TRBV10-3 with TRBJ2-2, with D possibly matching TRBD1 (6 bases). V was cut by 5 bases and J by 0 bases, with 10 bases left in between. Germline values: CDR1 ENHRY, CDR2 SYGVKD. The CDR3 extends over 15 amino acids.

The genes are TRBV9 and TRBJ1-2; possibly TRBD1 for D (6 bases). Germline-derived CDR1 and CDR2 are SGDLS and YYNGEE. Trimming stripped 1 base from V and 4 bases from J, with 8 bases between. The CDR3 totals 13 residues. This CDR3 reads CASSVTGSYGYTF. The CDR3 DNA is TGTGCCAGCAGCGTAACAGGGAGCTATGGCTACACCTTC.

Only a few counts were recorded for this clonotype. The V and J genes are TRBV5-4 and TRBJ2-7; 12 bases are shared with TRBD2. With V trimmed by 4 bases and J by 7 bases, 6 bases remained unmatched. Germline values: CDR1 SGHNT, CDR2 YYREEE (reference sequence). The CDR3 is made up of 14 amino acids. The CDR3 is CASSATSGSFEQYF. The CDR3 nucleotides read TGTGCCAGCAGCGCGACTAGCGGGAGTTTTGAGCAGTACTTC.

The chain has TRBV20-1 and TRBJ2-5, with no clear D. Germline CDR1 is DFQATT and CDR2 is SNEGSKA (reference sequence). The CDR3 covers 11 residues. V shed 5 bases and J shed 5 bases, with 9 bases lying between them. The CDR3 sequence: CSASGRETQYF. The CDR3 bases are TGCAGTGCTTCCGGTCGGGAGACCCAGTACTTC.

This clonotype was counted ten times or more. The chain employs TRBV12-5 and TRBJ2-1; 11 bases line up with TRBD2. V shed 2 bases, J shed 10 bases, and the junction held 1 base outside the gene matches. Per germline, CDR1 LGHNT and CDR2 FRNRAP. The CDR3 consists of 13 residues. The CDR3 region has the DNA TGTGCTAGTGGTTTGCGGACTAGCGGGGAGCAGTTCTTC. Translation gives CASGLRTSGEQFF. The full variable domain, completed using reference TRBV12-5 and TRBJ2-1, is DARVTQTPRHKVTEMGQEVTMRCQPILGHNTVFWYRQTMMQGLELLAYFRNRAPLDDSGMPKDRFSAEMPDATLATLKIQPSEPRDSAVYFCASGLRTSGEQFFGPGTRLTVL.

Ten or more counts support this clonotype. V is TRBV11-2 and J is TRBJ2-1; D unresolved. CDR1 is SGHAT, CDR2 FQNNGV, per germline. The CDR3 contains 12 residues. With 5 bases removed from V and 4 bases from J, the gap between germline ends came to 6 bases. For the CDR3, the DNA is TGTGCCAGCAGCCTTACTTACAATGAGCAGTTCTTC. This codes for CASSLTYNEQFF.

This clonotype has at least ten counts. The chain carries TRBV7-6 and TRBJ2-1; 9 bases match TRBD2. The J segment lost 4 bases and the V segment lost 1 base, leaving 5 bases of the junction unmatched. CDR3 size: 16 residues. Germline V lookup: CDR1 SGHVS, CDR2 FNYEAQ. This CDR3 is CASSLERGRGYNEQFF. CDR3 nucleotide sequence: TGTGCCAGCAGCTTAGAGCGCGGGAGGGGGTACAATGAGCAGTTCTTC.

This clonotype was observed a few times. The chain links TRBV7-9 to TRBJ1-1, with D tentatively TRBD1 (5 bases). Trimming cost V 5 bases and J 6 bases, with 13 bases left between them. Germline V lookup: CDR1 SEHNR, CDR2 FQNEAQ (reference sequence). The CDR3 is 13 residues long. CDR3 residues: CASSRQGYAEAFF. DNA of the CDR3: TGTGCCAGCAGCCGCCAGGGTTACGCTGAAGCTTTCTTT.

This clonotype was observed many times. CDR3 in amino acids: CASRRGGLKQEAFF. The CDR3, as DNA: TGTGCCAGCCGACGCGGGGGGCTAAAACAGGAAGCTTTCTTT. V is TRBV27 and J is TRBJ1-1, with D possibly TRBD1 on 6 matching bases. V lost 8 bases to trimming and J lost 8 bases, with 21 bases between them. CDR1 is MNHEY and CDR2 is SMNVEV in the germline V gene (reference sequence). The CDR3 covers 14 residues.

The sample holds one count of this clonotype. The chain recombines TRBV6-2 or TRBV6-3 with TRBJ2-3; TRBD1 might be the D (5 bases). Germline loops: CDR1 MNHEY, CDR2 SVGEGT. The V gene lost 5 bases and the J gene lost 8 bases, with 11 bases spanning the gap. This CDR3 region has 12 residues. The CDR3 is CASSILRGTQYF. The CDR3 bases are TGTGCCAGCAGTATTCTAAGGGGTACGCAGTATTTT.

There are many counts of this clonotype. The rearrangement joins TRBV10-3 to TRBJ2-1; 9 bases map to TRBD2. The V and J ends lost 3 bases and 2 bases, in that order; junction bases with no gene match: 2. The CDR3 runs 15 residues. From germline, CDR1 is ENHRY and CDR2 SYGVKD. The CDR3 DNA sequence: TGTGCCATCAGTGATAGCGGGAGCACCTACAATGAGCAGTTCTTC. Its translation: CAISDSGSTYNEQFF.

In its sample, this clonotype was seen a few times. The chain carries TRBV5-1 and TRBJ1-3; the D is unclear. The CDR3 covers 13 residues. V was clipped by 0 bases and J by 2 bases, with 3 bases between them. CDR1 is SGHRS and CDR2 is YFSETQ in the germline V gene. The CDR3 loop reads CASSLGPGNTIYF. CDR3 coding DNA: TGCGCCAGCAGCTTGGGACCTGGAAACACCATATATTTT.

This clonotype appeared many times. The chain uses TRBV7-3 and TRBJ2-3; tentative D call: TRBD2 (5 bases). With 2 bases removed from V and 5 bases from J, the gap between germline ends came to 11 bases. This CDR3 has 14 residues. The V gene's germline CDR1 is SGHTA and CDR2 FQGTGA. This chain's CDR3 is CASSLGGSGDTQYF. The CDR3 region has the DNA TGTGCCAGCAGCTTAGGTGGGAGCGGAGATACGCAGTATTTT.

There are a few counts of this clonotype. The chain is built from TRBV5-1 and TRBJ2-7, with 11 bases matching TRBD1. Germline-derived CDR1 and CDR2 are SGHRS and YFSETQ. V trimming: 3 bases; J trimming: 5 bases; junction bases outside the gene matches: 4. This CDR3 has 14 residues. The CDR3 DNA reads as TGCGCCAGCAGCTCCCGGGACAGGGGGAACGAGCAGTACTTC. Protein: CASSSRDRGNEQYF.

In this sample, this clonotype turned up many times. The V gene is TRBV9, the J gene TRBJ2-7; the match to TRBD2 covers 8 bases. Germline trimming cut 0 bases from V and 7 bases from J; bases unmatched to any gene: 12. The CDR3 contains 16 residues. CDR1 and CDR2 (germline): SGDLS, YYNGEE. This CDR3 is CASSVDGRAGASEQYF. CDR3 nucleotide sequence: TGTGCCAGCAGCGTAGATGGCCGAGCGGGAGCTTCGGAGCAGTACTTC.

The chain combines TRBV14 with TRBJ1-3; 7 bases fit TRBD1. V trimming: 8 bases; J trimming: 5 bases; junction bases outside the gene matches: 3. Looked up from germline, CDR1 is SGHDN and CDR2 is FVKESK. CDR3 size: 12 residues. CDR3 nucleotides: TGTGCCAGCGGGACAGCACGAAACACCATATATTTT. Its translation: CASGTARNTIYF.

This clonotype has a count of ten or more. The V gene is TRBV2, the J gene TRBJ1-2; maybe TRBD1 (6 bases). The V and J ends lost 7 bases and 3 bases respectively, with 9 bases between them. This CDR3 spans 12 amino acids. Germline V gives CDR1 SNHLY, CDR2 FYNNEI. This chain's CDR3 is CASKGGDYGYTF. DNA for the CDR3: TGTGCCAGCAAGGGGGGAGACTATGGCTACACCTTC.

The CDR3 sequence: CSARDKTVSTDTQYF. The CDR3, as DNA: TGCAGTGCTAGAGATAAAACGGTGAGCACAGATACGCAGTATTTT. The chain employs TRBV20-1 and TRBJ2-3; D unclear. Germline CDR1 is DFQATT and CDR2 is SNEGSKA (reference sequence). V was shortened by 0 bases and J by 0 bases, with 10 bases between the two germline ends. The CDR3 spans 15 residues.

This clonotype was seen repeatedly, ten times or more. The chain is built from TRBV7-3 and TRBJ2-5; D is unresolved. The CDR3 has 13 amino acids. V was cut by 0 bases and J by 2 bases, with 4 bases left in between. Germline values: CDR1 SGHTA, CDR2 FQGTGA. The CDR3, as DNA: TGTGCCAGCAGCTTAACACAGCAAGAGACCCAGTACTTC. It yields the protein CASSLTQQETQYF.

At least ten counts were recorded for this clonotype. This rearrangement joins TRBV19 to TRBJ2-1; no clear D gene. The CDR3 runs to 12 residues. Germline CDR1 reads LNHDA; CDR2 reads SQIVND (reference sequence). V was pared by 4 bases and J by 6 bases, with 7 bases between. CDR3 in DNA: TGTGCCAGTAGTACGACCCTCAATGAGCAGTTCTTC. It specifies CASSTTLNEQFF.

This clonotype was counted many times. This chain joins TRBV29-1 and TRBJ1-2; D gene ambiguous. Germline CDR1 and CDR2: SQVTM and ANQGSEA. V lost 4 bases and J 4 bases, leaving 7 bases between the germline ends. The CDR3 covers 11 residues. The CDR3 DNA reads as TGCAGCGTTGCCAGGACCTATGGCTACACCTTC. Encoded protein: CSVARTYGYTF.

This clonotype showed up many times. The genes are TRBV12-3 or TRBV12-4 and TRBJ1-1, with a possible D match to TRBD1 (5 bases). Trimming removed 7 bases at V and 10 bases at J, with 19 bases between. This CDR3 spans 13 amino acids. CDR3 coding DNA: TGTGCCAGCAAAAGGGGCGAGTCTGGTGGAGCTTTCTTT. It specifies CASKRGESGGAFF.

The chain uses TRBV29-1 and TRBJ2-7; the match to TRBD1 covers 8 bases. The trim removed 2 bases at V and 3 bases at J, leaving 9 bases unmatched. The CDR3 loop spans 15 amino acids. Germline CDR1 SQVTM, CDR2 ANQGSEA. CDR3 in DNA: TGCAGCGTTGAAATTTATCCGGGACAGGACTACGAGCAGTACTTC. Translated, it gives CSVEIYPGQDYEQYF.